The clone carrying this T cell receptor (beta chain) was counted only a few times. CDR1 is SGHTA, CDR2 FQGNSA, per germline. The CDR3 is 13 residues long. V lost 1 base to trimming and J lost 4 bases, with 8 bases between them. This entry belongs to a study of blood T cell repertoires in COVID-19. Study in general: Acute-phase and convalescent COVID-19 samples originated in the United States, Italy and Spain.

Per the study methods: Estimated nucleated cell counts came from reference gene primer amplification. Data came from immunoSEQ multiplex PCR; TCRdb stores just in-frame clones and leaves some out. The DNA gave D and trimming, while V, J and clone size come from that table. This sample yields under 75,000 clones, of which roughly 73% are seen a single time; around 5.9% belongs to the top ten. What was sequenced was peripheral blood. The chain uses TRBV7-2 and TRBJ2-7, with D perhaps matching TRBD1 (6 bases). The sequence came from a woman in her sixties or seventies with acute or convalescent COVID-19. The CDR3 DNA reads TGTGCCAGCAGCTTAGTCAGGGGATACGAGCAGTACTTC. Translating it yields CASSLVRGYEQYF.